The clone carrying this T cell receptor beta chain occurred many times. What it binds is unknown. Amplification targeted TCR beta CDR3 regions from RNA transcripts. First-round RT-PCR of the TCR CDR3 relied on the HTBI primer set. TCRdb redid the calling of the multiplex PCR reads with MiXCR, one entry per CDR3 protein. The table lists around 380,000 distinct CDR3 sequences, about 13% of them singletons. This sample was included in a study of T cells in Graves' hyperthyroidism and ophthalmopathy. Notes on the study in general: Most expanded thyroid clonotypes above 0.001 recurred in blood.

Diagnoses rested on clinical symptoms, serum thyroxine and TRAb, thyroid ultrasound and orbital computed tomography. J gave up 1 base and V 3 bases, and 3 bases lay outside the gene matches. This CDR3 has 15 residues. Germline CDR1 SGHRS, CDR2 YFSETQ. Material for sequencing was blood. The origin of this receptor is a young man with Graves' hyperthyroidism that later progressed to Graves' ophthalmopathy. The chain is built from TRBV5-1 and TRBJ2-3, with 9 nucleotides matching TRBD1. CDR3 nucleotides: TGCGCCAGCAGCTCCCGACAGGGGGGCACAGATACGCAGTATTTT. Translating it yields CASSSRQGGTDTQYF.